What follows is one T cell receptor (beta chain) and its context. The data were produced by immunoSEQ multiplex PCR, yet TCRdb's version contains in-frame clones alone and is incomplete. The sample carries a few hundred thousand clones, 70% to 90% recorded once. This specimen comes from a study of blood T cell repertoires in COVID-19. CDR1 and CDR2 from the germline V gene are MGHRA and YSYEKL. There are 16 residues in the CDR3. Trimming removed 0 bases from V and 4 bases from J; junction bases left unmatched: 9. The rearrangement links TRBV4-1 to TRBJ2-7; 7 positions match TRBD1. The sequence came from a man younger than 40 who had recovered from COVID-19. The sequenced sample was PBMCs or T cells enriched from blood (not recorded which). DNA for the CDR3: TGCGCCAGCAGCCAAGATCGTGGGACAGCACGATACGAGCAGTACTTC. This sequence encodes CASSQDRGTARYEQYF.